What follows describes a single T cell receptor beta chain. The entry originates in a study of blood T cell repertoires in COVID-19. Sequenced by immunoSEQ multiplex PCR; TCRdb stores in-frame clones only, minus some. This table has over 100,000 clones, 75% to 90% appearing once. Material for sequencing was peripheral blood. The clonotype originates from a human donor with acute or convalescent COVID-19. The donor label of this sample is uncertain.

The CDR3 nucleotides read TGCGCCAGCAGCCATGGCCTAGCGGGGGGCCCGAGCACAGATACGCAGTATTTT. It yields the protein CASSHGLAGGPSTDTQYF. The chain carries TRBV5-1 and TRBJ2-3, with 11 bases aligning to TRBD2. This CDR3 has 18 residues. J lost 0 bases, V lost 4 bases, and 10 bases had no gene match. Germline loops: CDR1 SGHRS, CDR2 YFSETQ.